This TCR beta chain was found in a study of immune cell composition in non-small cell lung cancer. General observations from the study: Tumour TCR-beta clonality was not significantly tied to smoking pack-years. Tumour-associated clones >0.5% occurred in around 35% of adenocarcinomas, about 80% of squamous. Squamous lung tumours showed higher top 10 clone scores and clonality than adenocarcinomas.

As for this clone: Its antigen is as yet unknown.

Only in-frame clones appear in the TCRdb table, and some are missing; sequencing was by immunoSEQ multiplex PCR. Here the sample spans 13,000 or so clones, roughly 68% being singletons. Source material: lung tumor tissue. The TCR originated in a human donor with non-small cell lung cancer.

The CDR3 DNA is TGTGCCAGCAGTTCTCTCGGACTAGCGATCTCCTACAATGAGCAGTTCTTC. This translates into CASSSLGLAISYNEQFF. The rearrangement joins TRBV6-7 to TRBJ2-1, with TRBD2 matching over 9 bases. Being an ORF, TRBV6-7 has a function that is uncertain. This CDR3 comprises 17 residues. V shed 4 bases, J shed 0 bases, and the junction held 7 bases outside the gene matches.